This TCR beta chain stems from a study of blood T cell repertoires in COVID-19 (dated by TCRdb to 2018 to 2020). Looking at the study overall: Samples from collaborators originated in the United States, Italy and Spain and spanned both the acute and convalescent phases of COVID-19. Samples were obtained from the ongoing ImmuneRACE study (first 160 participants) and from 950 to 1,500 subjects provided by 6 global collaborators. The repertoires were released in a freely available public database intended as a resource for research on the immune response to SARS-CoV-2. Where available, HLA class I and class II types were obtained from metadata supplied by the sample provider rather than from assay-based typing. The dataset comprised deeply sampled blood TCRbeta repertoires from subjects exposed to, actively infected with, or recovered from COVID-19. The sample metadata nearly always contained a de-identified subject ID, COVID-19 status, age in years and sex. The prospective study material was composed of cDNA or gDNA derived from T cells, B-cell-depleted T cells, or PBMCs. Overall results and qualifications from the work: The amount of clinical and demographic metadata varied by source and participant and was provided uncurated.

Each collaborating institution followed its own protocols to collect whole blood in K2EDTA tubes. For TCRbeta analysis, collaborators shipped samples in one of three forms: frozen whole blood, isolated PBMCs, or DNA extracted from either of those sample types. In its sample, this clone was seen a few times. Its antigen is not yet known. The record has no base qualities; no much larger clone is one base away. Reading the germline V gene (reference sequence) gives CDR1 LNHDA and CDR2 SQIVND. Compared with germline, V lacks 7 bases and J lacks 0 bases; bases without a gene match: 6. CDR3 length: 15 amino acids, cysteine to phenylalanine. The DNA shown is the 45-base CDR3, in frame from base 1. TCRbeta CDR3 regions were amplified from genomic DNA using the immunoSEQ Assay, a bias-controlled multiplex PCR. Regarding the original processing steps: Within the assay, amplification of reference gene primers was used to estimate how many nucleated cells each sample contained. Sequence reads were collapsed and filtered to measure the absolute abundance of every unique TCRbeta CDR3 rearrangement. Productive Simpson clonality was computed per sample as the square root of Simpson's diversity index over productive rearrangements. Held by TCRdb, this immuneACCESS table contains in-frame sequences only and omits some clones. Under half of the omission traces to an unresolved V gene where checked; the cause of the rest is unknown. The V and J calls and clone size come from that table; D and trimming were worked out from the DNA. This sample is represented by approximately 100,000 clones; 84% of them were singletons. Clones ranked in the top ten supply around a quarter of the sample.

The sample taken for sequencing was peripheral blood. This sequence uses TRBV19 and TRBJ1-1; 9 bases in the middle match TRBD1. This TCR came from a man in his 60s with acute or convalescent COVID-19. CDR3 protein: CASKGDREVNTEAFF. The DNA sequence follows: TGTGCCAGTAAGGGGGACAGGGAGGTGAACACTGAAGCTTTCTTT.